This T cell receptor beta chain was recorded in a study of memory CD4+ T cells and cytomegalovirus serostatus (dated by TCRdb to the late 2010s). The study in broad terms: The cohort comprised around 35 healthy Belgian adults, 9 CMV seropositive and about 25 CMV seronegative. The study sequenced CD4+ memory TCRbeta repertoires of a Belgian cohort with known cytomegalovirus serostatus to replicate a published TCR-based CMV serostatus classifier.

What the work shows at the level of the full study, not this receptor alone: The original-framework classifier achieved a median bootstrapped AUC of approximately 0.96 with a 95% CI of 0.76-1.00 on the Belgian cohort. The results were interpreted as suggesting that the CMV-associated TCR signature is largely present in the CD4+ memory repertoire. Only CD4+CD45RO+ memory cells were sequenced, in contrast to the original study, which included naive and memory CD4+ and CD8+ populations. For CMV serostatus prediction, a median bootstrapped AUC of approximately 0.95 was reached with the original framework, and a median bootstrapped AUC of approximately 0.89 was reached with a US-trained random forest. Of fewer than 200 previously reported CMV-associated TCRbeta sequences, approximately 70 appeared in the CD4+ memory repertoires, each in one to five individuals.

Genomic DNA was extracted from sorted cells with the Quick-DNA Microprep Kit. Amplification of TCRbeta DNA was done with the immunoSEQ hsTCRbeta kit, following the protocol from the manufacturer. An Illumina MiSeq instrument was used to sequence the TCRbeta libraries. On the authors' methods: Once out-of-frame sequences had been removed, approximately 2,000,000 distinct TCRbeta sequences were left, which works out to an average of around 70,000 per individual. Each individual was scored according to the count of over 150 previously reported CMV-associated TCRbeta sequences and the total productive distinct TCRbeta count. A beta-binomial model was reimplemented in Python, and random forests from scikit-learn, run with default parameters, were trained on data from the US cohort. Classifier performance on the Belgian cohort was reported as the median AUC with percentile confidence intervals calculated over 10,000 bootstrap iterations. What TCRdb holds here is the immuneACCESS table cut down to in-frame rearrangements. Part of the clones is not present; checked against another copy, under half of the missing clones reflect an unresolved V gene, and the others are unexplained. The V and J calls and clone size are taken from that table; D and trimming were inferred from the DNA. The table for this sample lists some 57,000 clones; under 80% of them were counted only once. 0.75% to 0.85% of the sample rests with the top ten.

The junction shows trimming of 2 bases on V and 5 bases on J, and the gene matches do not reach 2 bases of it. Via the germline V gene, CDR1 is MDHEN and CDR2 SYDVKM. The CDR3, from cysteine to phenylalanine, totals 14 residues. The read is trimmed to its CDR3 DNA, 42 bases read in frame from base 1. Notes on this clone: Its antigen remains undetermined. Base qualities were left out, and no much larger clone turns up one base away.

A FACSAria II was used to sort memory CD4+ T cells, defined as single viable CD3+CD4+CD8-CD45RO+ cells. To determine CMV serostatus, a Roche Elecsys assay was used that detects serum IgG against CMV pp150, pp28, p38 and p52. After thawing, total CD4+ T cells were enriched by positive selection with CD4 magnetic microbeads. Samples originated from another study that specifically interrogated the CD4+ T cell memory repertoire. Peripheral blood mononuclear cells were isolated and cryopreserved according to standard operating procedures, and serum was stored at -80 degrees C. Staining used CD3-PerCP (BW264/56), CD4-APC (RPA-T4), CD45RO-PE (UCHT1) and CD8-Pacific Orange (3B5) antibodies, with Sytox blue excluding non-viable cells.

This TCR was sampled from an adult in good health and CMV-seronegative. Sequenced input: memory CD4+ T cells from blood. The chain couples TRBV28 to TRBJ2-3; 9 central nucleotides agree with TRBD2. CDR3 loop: CASSLAGGRDTQYF. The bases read TGTGCCAGCAGTTTAGCGGGGGGGCGAGATACGCAGTATTTT.